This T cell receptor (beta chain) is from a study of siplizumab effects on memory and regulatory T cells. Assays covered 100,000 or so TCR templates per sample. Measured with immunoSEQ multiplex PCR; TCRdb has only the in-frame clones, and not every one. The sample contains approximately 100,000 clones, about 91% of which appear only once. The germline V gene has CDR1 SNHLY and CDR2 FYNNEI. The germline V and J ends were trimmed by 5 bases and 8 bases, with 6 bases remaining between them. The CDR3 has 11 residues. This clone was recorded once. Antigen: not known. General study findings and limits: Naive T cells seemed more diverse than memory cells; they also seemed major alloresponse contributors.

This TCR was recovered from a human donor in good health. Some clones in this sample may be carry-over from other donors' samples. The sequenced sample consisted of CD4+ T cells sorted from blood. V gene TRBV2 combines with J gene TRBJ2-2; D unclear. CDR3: CASSTWGELFF. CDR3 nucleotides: TGTGCCAGCAGTACCTGGGGGGAGCTGTTTTTT.